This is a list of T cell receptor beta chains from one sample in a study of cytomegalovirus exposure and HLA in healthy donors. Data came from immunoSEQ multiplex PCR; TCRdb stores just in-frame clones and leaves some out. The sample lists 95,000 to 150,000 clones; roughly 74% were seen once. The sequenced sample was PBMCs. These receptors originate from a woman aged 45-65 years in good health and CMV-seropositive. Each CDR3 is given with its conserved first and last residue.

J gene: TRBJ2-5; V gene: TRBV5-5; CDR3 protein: CASSLGLGETQYF
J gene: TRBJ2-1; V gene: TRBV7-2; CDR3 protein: CASSWLAGASYNEQFF
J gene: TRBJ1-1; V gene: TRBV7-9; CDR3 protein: CASSLGSSGGTEAFF
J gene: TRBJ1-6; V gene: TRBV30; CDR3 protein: CAWRVDRENSPLHF
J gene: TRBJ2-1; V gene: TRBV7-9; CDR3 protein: CASSPRREGSSYNEQFF
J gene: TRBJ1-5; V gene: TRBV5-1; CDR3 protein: CASSLGTATNQPQHF
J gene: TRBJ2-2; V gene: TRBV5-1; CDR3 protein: CASSLGRTQARTRKIGELFF
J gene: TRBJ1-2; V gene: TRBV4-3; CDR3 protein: CASSQGPGQGNGYTF
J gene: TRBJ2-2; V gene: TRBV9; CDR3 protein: CASSVEDTHTGELFF
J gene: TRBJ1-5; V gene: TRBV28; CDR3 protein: CASSYRGPTPNSNQPQHF
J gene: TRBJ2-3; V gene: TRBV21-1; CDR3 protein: CASVRTIEKPPGSTDTQYF
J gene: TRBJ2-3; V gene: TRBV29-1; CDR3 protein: CSVLRDRSTDTQYF
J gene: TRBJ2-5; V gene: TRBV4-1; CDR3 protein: CASSQDRHRQETQYF
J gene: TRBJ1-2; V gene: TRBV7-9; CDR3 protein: CASSLDEGVAYGYTF
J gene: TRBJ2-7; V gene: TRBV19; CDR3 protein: CASRNSEVLSYEQYF
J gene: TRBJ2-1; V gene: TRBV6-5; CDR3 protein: CASSYPTGLNEQFF
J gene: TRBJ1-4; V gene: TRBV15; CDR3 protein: CATSRDRLGSNEKLFF
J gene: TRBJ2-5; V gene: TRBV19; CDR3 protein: CASSIRTSVETQYF
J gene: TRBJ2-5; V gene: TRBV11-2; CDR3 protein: CASSLGGGAVETQYF
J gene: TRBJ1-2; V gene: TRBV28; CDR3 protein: CASSLRGGNYGYTF
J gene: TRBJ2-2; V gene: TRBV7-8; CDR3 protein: CASSFRGPNAGELFF
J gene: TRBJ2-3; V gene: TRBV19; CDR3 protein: CASSIDLPTAGADTQYF
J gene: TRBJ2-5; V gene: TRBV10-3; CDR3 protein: CAIGQGAETQYF
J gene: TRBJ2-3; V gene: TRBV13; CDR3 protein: CASSFSGLVGQYF
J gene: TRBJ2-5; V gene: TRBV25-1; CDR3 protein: CASSELQGASETQYF
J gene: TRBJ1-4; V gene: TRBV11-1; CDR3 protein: CASSLQGGYEKLFF
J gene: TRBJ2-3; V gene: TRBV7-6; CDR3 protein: CASSNRTLDTQYF
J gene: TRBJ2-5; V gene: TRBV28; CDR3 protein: CASSGQSGGARWQETQYF
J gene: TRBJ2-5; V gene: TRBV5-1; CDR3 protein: CASSLGRIDQETQYF
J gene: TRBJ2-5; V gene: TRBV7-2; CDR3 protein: CASSPGKRGAVDTQYF
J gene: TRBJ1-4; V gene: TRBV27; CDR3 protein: CASSPQLVNEKLFF
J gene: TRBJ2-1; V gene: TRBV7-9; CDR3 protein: CASSLRPGLKSSYNEQFF
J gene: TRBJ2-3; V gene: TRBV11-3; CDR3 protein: CASSFGLGGTDTQYF
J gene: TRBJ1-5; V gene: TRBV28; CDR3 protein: CASSLFFLDRVQPQHF
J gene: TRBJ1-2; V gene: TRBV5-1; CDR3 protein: CASSTPQGQGGYTF
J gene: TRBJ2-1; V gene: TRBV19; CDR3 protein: CASRQGYNEQFF
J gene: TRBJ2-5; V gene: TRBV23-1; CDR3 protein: CASSQPRTTETQYF
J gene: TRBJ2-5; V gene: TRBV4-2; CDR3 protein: CASSGGEQETQYF
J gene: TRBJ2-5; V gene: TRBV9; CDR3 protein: CASSRAGGRGETQYF
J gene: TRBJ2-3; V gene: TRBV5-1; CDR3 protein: CASSRTGTGGGETQYF
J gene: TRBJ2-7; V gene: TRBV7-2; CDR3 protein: CASSLTSGGSYEQYF
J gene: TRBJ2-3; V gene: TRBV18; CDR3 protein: CASSPLGQGTDTQYF
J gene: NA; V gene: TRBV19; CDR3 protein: CASSIGGGEYNEQFF
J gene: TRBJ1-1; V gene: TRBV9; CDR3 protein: CASSSNPGQGRGNTEAFF
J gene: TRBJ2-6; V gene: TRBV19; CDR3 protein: CASSLTGSSGANVLTF
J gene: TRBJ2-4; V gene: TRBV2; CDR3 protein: CASIERGGRNIQYF
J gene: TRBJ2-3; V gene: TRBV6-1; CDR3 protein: CASTPTRTDTQYF
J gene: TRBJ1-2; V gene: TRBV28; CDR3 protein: CASSGDRDGYTF
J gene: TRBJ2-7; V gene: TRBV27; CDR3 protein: CASSASGTHSYEQYF
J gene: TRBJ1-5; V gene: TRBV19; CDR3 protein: CASSPDRLKPQHF
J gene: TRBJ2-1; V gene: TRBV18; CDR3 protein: CASSPRLASDNEQFF
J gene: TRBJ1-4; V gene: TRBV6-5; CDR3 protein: CASSPQGREKLFF
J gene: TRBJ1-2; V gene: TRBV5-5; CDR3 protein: CASSLGGTGGLGYTF
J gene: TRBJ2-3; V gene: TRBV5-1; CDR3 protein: CASSLQVTTDTQYF
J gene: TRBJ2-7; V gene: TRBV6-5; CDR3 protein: CASSYSGQERYF